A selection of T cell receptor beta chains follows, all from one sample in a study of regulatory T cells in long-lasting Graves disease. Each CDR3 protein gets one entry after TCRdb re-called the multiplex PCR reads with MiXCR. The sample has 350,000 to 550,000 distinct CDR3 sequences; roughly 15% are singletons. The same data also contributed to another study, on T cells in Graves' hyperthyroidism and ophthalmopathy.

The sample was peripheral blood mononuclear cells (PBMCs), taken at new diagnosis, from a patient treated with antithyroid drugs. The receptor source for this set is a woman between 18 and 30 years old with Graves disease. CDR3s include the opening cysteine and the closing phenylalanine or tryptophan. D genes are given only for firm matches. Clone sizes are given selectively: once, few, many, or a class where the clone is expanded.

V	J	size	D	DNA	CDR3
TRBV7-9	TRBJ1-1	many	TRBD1	TGTGCCAGCAGCGCCTGGGACAGGGTTAACACTGAAGCTTTCTTT	CASSAWDRVNTEAFF
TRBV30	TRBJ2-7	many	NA	TGTGCCTGGAGTGTAGTCCCGAGGGTCTACGAGCAGTACTTC	CAWSVVPRVYEQYF
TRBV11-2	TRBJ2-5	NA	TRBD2	TGTGCCAGCAGCTTAGGTCTAGCGGGATATCAAGAGACCCAGTACTTC	CASSLGLAGYQETQYF
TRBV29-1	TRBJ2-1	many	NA	TGCAGCGTTGGGGTTAGCGCCTACAATGAGCAGTTCTTC	CSVGVSAYNEQFF
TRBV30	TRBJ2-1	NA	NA	TGTGCCTGGAAATTTGGCAGGGGGACTGGAAATGAGCAGTTCTTC	CAWKFGRGTGNEQFF
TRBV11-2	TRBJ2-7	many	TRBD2	TGTGCCAGCAGCTTTCCACTAGCGGGCTCCTACGAGCAGTACTTC	CASSFPLAGSYEQYF
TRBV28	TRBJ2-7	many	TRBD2	TGTGCCAGCAGTTCCGGCGGGAGCAAGTACGAGCAGTACTTC	CASSSGGSKYEQYF
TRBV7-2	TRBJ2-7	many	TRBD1	TGTGCCAGCGGATCCCCCGGTTTGACAGGGCCTTACGAGCAGTACTTC	CASGSPGLTGPYEQYF
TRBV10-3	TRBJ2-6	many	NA	TGTGCCATCAGTCAGGGGGGGTCTGGGGCCAACGTCCTGACTTTC	CAISQGGSGANVLTF
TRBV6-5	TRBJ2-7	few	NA	TGTGCCAGCAGTTACTCGCCAGGAGGGGGTACCTACGAGCAGTACTTC	CASSYSPGGGTYEQYF
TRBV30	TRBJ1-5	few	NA	TGTGCCTGCCGGGTAAATAGCAATCAGCCCCAGCATTTT	CACRVNSNQPQHF
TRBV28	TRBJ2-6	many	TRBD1	TGTGCCAGCAGTACACAGGGGAGAGGAGCTGGGGCCAACGTCCTGACTTTC	CASSTQGRGAGANVLTF
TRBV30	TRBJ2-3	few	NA	TGTGCCTGGAGTGACGTAGAATCAGATACGCAGTATTTT	CAWSDVESDTQYF
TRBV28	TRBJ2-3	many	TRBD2	TGTGCCAGCAGTCGGACAGGGACCGACTTGAGCGGGAGGGTAGATACGCAGTATTTT	CASSRTGTDLSGRVDTQYF
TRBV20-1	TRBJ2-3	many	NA	TGCAGTGCGCTCAGGGAGAGTAATACGCAGTATTTT	CSALRESNTQYF
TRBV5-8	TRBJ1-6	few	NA	TGTGCCAGCAGCCCGTACAGGGTCCCTGATTCACCCCTCCACTTT	CASSPYRVPDSPLHF
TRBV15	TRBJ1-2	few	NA	TGTGCCACCAGCAGTATAGGGCCGTATGGCTACACCTTC	CATSSIGPYGYTF
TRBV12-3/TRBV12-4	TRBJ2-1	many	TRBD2	TGTGCCAGCAGTTTATCGTGGACTAGCGGCCTGAACCACTCCTACAATGAGCAGTTCTTC	CASSLSWTSGLNHSYNEQFF